This T cell receptor (beta chain) was recovered during a study of naive and memory T cell subsets (dated by TCRdb to 2016 to 2017). Concerning the study at large: The figure summarizing the skin biopsy and whole blood samples listed about 10 blood donors, 7 tuberculin skin test biopsies and 3 saline control biopsies. PCR2 was typically performed as a SYBR Green qPCR that was stopped at a set threshold, although end-point PCR (about 6 cycles) could be used instead for low-input samples. Skin biopsies were collected from tuberculin skin test sites or from saline-injected control sites and were processed for RNA extraction as previously described.

This clonotype was counted ten times or more. What antigen it recognizes has not been identified. Base qualities are missing; no much larger clone stands one base away. Overall study outcomes, separate from this receptor: The higher numbers of TCRs at tuberculin skin test sites were interpreted as T cell infiltration of a delayed type IV hypersensitivity reaction. The RNA-based method was acknowledged as potentially sensitive to TCR transcript changes with T cell activation and differentiation. Skin biopsy collection and RNA processing details were not given in the paper but referenced to earlier studies. TCR sequences were reportedly obtained from both types of skin biopsy, with many more TCRs found at tuberculin skin test sites.

Receptor amplification or capture employed UMI-ligation and nested PCR. The ligated cDNA was amplified in four rounds of PCR with nested alpha and beta constant region primers together with the SP2 primer. For the blood and skin samples, reverse transcription of TCR RNA was done with SuperScript IV along with alpha and beta constant region primers. An oligonucleotide carrying the Illumina SP2 primer and a UMI was ligated to the 3' end of the cDNA by means of T4 RNA ligase 1. The 12-nucleotide UMI was composed of two random hexamers separated by an eight-base spacer, which was included to prevent hairpin formation. TCR alpha and beta chain libraries were processed separately from the second PCR onward, with dual indexing for multiplexing. After pooling, the indexed libraries were analyzed by capillary electrophoresis and sequenced on either an Illumina MiSeq or NextSeq. PhiX DNA at about 4.5-8% was spiked into libraries to increase base diversity and improve cluster recognition. Under the source paper's analysis protocol: Demultiplexor pulled UMIs out of read 2, joined the UMIs with the TCR sequence from read 1, and separated reads according to sample indices. Decombinator identified V and J genes and V-J junctions and gave each TCR a five-part identifier that included V and J deletions. UMIs were used by Collapsinator to correct sequencing errors and PCR amplification heterogeneity, so that a UMI-based abundance was obtained for each TCR. CDR3Translator turned identifiers into nucleotide sequence, translated the nucleotide sequence into amino acids, and pulled out CDR3 regions based on terminal motifs. Error-corrected counts of alpha and beta TCRs from blood and skin were compared after being normalized to the amount of input RNA. TCRdb reanalyzed the raw reads on its own, using fastp at Q25 for trimming and MiXCR for clone calling, and kept in-frame beta chains. Records with the same CDR3 protein are collapsed into one entry carrying the most frequent genes and DNA. The V and J calls and clone size are TCRdb's, not the authors'. Counted in this sample were about 37,000 distinct CDR3 sequences; 11% of them appeared once. About 4% of the sample lies in the top ten.

The sample's treatment or condition label is to be understood as: skin biopsy from PPD injection site in Mantoux-positive individual. A robust, sensitive protocol for the amplification, sequencing and analysis of TCRs was described in the study, in which 3' ligation of a UMI-containing oligonucleotide to TCR cDNA was used. Tuberculin skin test biopsies came from sites injected with PPD in individuals with a positive Mantoux test. Total RNA was treated with RQ1 DNase, without cell sorting, prior to reverse transcription, with an input of roughly 1 to 1000 ng being targeted. To check how robust the pipeline was in samples where T cells make up a minority population, libraries were built from skin biopsies and whole blood. V and J are trimmed by 3 bases and 0 bases, and the gene matches miss 6 bases of the junction. The CDR3, cysteine through phenylalanine, is 17 amino acids long. Solely the CDR3 DNA is kept, with 51 bases framed from the first base. According to the germline V gene, CDR1 reads MGHRA and CDR2 reads YSYEKL.

This material consisted of skin, taken from a tuberculin skin test site. The chain links TRBV4-1 with TRBJ1-1; 11 middle bases align to TRBD1. This sequence was found in an adult in good health. The sequence in DNA is TGCGCCAGCAGCCAGCCAGGGACAGGGGGGATGAACACTGAAGCTTTCTTT. This is translated as CASSQPGTGGMNTEAFF.